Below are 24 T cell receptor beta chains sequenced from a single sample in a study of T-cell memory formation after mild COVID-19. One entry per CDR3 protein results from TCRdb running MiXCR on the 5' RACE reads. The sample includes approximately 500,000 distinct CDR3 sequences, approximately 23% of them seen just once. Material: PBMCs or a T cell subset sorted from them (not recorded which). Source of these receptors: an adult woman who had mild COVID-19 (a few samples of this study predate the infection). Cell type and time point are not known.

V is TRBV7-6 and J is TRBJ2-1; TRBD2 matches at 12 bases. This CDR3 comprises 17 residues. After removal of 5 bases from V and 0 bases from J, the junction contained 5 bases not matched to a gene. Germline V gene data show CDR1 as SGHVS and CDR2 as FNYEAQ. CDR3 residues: CASSQGLAGSSYNEQFF. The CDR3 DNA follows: TGTGCCAGCAGCCAGGGACTAGCGGGTAGCTCCTACAATGAGCAGTTCTTC.

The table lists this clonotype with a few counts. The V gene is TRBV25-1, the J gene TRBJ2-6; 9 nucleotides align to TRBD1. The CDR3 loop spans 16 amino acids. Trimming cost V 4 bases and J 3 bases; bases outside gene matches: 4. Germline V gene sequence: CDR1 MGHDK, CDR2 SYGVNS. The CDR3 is CASSGTGEVGANVLTF. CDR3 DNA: TGTGCCAGCAGTGGGACAGGGGAGGTTGGGGCCAACGTCCTGACTTTC.

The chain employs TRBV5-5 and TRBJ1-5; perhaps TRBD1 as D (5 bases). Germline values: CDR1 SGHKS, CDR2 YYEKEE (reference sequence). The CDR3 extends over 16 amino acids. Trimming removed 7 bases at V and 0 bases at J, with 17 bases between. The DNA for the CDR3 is TGTGCCAGCCCAGGGACGGCGCTCTATAGCAATCAGCCCCAGCATTTT. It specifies CASPGTALYSNQPQHF.

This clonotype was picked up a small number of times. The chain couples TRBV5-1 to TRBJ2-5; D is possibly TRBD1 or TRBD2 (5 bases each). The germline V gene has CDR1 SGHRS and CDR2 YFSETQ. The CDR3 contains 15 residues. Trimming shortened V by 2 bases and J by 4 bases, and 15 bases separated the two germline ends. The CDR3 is CASSFGDLTGETQYF. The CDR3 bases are TGCGCCAGCAGCTTCGGGGACCTTACCGGAGAGACCCAGTACTTC. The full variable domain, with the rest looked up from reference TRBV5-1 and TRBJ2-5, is KAGVTQTPRYLIKTRGQQVTLSCSPISGHRSVSWYQQTPGQGLQFLFEYFSETQRNKGNFPGRFSGRQFSNSRSEMNVSTLELGDSALYLCASSFGDLTGETQYFGPGTRLLVL.

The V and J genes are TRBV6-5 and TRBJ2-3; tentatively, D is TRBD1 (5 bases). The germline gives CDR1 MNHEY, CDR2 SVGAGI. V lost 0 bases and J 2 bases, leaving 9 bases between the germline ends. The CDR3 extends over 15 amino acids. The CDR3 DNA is TGTGCCAGCAGTTACTCGGACACAGCCACAGATACGCAGTATTTT. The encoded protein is CASSYSDTATDTQYF.

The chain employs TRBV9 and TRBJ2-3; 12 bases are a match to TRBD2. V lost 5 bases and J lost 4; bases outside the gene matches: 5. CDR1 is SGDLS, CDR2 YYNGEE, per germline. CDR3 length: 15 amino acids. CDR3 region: CASSASGRVADTQYF. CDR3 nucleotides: TGTGCCAGCAGTGCTAGCGGGAGGGTCGCAGATACGCAGTATTTT.

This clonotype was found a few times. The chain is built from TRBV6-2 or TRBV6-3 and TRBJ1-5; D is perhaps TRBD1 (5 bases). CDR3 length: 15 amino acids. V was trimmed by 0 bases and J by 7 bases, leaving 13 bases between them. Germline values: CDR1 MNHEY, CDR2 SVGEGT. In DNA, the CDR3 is TGTGCCAGCAGTTACTCGGGAGGGCCAGGGCAGCCCCAGCATTTT. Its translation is CASSYSGGPGQPQHF.

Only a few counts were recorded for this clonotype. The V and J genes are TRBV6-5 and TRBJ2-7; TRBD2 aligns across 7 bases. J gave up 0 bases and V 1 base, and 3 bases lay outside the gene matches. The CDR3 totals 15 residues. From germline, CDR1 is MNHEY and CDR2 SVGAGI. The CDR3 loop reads CASSYYGLDSYEQYF. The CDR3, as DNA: TGTGCCAGCAGTTACTACGGACTAGACTCCTACGAGCAGTACTTC.

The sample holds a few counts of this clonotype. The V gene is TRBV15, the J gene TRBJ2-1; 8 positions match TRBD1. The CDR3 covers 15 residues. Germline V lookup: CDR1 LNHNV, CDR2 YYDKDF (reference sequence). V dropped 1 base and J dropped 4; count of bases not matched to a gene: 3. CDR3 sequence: CATSRVWDRYNEQFF. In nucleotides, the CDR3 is TGTGCCACCAGCAGAGTTTGGGACAGGTACAATGAGCAGTTCTTC.

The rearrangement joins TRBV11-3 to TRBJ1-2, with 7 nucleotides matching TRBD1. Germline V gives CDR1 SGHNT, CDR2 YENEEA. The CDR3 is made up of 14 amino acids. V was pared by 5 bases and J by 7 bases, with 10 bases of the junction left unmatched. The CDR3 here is CASSKDRQKGGYTF. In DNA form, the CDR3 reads TGTGCCAGCAGCAAGGACAGGCAAAAGGGTGGCTACACCTTC.

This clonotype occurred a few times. CDR3 amino acids: CSATGTRLAGQETQYF. The DNA for the CDR3 is TGCAGTGCAACCGGGACTAGGTTGGCAGGCCAAGAGACCCAGTACTTC. The genes are TRBV20-1 and TRBJ2-5; 8 bases fit TRBD2. The ends lost 6 bases at V and 1 base at J; junction bases unmatched: 13. The CDR3 consists of 16 residues. Germline V gives CDR1 DFQATT, CDR2 SNEGSKA (reference sequence).

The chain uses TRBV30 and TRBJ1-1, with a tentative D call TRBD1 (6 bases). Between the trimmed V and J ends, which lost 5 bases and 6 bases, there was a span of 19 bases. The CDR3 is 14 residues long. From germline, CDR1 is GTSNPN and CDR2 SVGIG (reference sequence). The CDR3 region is CAWRFVGGLAEAFF. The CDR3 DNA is TGTGCCTGGCGTTTCGTTGGGGGGCTGGCTGAAGCTTTCTTT.

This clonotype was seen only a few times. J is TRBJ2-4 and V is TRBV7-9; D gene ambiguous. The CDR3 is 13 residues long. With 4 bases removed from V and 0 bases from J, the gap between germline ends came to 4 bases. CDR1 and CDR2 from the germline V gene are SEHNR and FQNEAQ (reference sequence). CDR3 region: CASSSIAKNIQYF. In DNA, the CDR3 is TGTGCCAGCAGCTCGATAGCCAAAAACATTCAGTACTTC.

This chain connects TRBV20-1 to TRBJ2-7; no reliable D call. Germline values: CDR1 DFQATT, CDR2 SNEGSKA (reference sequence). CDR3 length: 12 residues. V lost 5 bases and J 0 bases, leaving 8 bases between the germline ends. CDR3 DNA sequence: TGCAGTGCTTCCACTGGCTCCTACGAGCAGTACTTC. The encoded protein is CSASTGSYEQYF.

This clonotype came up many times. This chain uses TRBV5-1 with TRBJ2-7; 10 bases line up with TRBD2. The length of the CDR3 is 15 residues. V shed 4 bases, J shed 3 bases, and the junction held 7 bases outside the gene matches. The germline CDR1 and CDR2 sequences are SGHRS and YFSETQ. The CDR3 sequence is CASSSGAGGVYEQYF. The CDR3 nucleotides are TGCGCCAGCAGCAGTGGAGCGGGAGGGGTCTACGAGCAGTACTTC.

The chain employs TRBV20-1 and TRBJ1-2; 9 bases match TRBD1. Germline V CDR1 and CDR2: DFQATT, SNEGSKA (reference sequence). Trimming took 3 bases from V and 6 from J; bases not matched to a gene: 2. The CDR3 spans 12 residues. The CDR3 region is CSASGDRDGYTF. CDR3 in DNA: TGCAGTGCTAGCGGGGACAGGGATGGCTACACCTTC.

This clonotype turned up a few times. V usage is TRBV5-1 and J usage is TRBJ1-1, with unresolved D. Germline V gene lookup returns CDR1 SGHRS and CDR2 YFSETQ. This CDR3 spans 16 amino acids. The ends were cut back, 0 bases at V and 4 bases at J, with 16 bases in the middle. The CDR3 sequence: CASSLEIGRVATEAFF. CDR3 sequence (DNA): TGCGCCAGCAGCTTGGAAATAGGACGGGTGGCCACTGAAGCTTTCTTT.

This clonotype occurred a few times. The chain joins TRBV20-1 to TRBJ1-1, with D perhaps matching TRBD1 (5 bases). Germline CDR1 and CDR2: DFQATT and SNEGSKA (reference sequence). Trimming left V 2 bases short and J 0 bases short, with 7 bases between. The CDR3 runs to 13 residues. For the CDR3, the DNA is TGCAGTGCTAGAACCAGGGTGAACACTGAAGCTTTCTTT. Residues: CSARTRVNTEAFF.

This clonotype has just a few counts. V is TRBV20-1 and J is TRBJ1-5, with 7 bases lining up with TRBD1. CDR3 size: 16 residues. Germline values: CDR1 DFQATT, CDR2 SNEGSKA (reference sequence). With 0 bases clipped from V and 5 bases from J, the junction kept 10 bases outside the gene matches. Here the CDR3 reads CSARDSGRGRDQPQHF. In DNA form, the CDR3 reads TGCAGTGCTAGAGATTCGGGCAGGGGGAGAGATCAGCCCCAGCATTTT.

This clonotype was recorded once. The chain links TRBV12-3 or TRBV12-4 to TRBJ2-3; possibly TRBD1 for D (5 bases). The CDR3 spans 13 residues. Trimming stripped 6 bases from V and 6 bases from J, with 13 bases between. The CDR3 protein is CASSPGPGDTQYF. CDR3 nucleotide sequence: TGTGCCAGCAGCCCCGGACCAGGGGATACGCAGTATTTT.

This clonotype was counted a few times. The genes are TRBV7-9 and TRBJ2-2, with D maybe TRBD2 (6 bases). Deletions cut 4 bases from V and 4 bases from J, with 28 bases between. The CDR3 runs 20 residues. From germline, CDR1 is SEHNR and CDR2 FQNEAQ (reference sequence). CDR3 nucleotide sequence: TGTGCCAGCAGCTCCACTAGTGTCCTACAGGTTGGGGGGACCACCGGGGAGCTGTTTTTT. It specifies CASSSTSVLQVGGTTGELFF.

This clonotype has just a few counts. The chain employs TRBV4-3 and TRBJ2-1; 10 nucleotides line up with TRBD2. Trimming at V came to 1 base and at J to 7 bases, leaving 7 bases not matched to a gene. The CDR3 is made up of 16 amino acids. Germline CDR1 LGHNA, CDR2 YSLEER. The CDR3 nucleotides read TGCGCCAGCAGCCAAGGAGCGGGAGGGTTGGGGAATGAGCAGTTCTTC. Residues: CASSQGAGGLGNEQFF.

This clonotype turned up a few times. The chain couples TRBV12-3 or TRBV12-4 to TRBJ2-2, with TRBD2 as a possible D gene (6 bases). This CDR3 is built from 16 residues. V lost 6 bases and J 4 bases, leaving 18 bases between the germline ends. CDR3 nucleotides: TGTGCCAGCAGGCCCACGGGCGGGGCGATCACCGGGGAGCTGTTTTTT. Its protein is CASRPTGGAITGELFF.

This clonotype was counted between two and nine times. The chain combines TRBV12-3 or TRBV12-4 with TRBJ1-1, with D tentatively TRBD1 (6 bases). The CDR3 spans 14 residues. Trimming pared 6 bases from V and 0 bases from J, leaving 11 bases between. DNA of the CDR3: TGTGCCAGCAGACAAGGACAGATGAACACTGAAGCTTTCTTT. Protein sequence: CASRQGQMNTEAFF.